The 17 T cell receptor beta chains below were found in one sample sequenced in a study of shared clonotypes between healthy human individuals. Assay: immunoSEQ multiplex PCR; the TCRdb copy retains only in-frame clones and omits some. The data show a few million clones, 85% to 95% seen once. The sequenced material came from naive CD4+ T cells sorted from blood. Regarding subset: CD45RA+ positively selected. Receptors were obtained from a man younger than 35 in good health.

The CDR3 spells CASGLAGSDTQYF. In DNA, the CDR3 is TGTGCCAGCGGACTAGCGGGATCAGATACGCAGTATTTT. This rearrangement joins TRBV27 to TRBJ2-3; TRBD2 matches 12 bases. V trimming: 8 bases; J trimming: 4 bases; junction bases outside the gene matches: 1. Germline loops: CDR1 MNHEY, CDR2 SMNVEV (reference sequence). The CDR3 contains 13 residues.

The V gene is TRBV7-2, the J gene TRBJ2-5, with 9 bases matching TRBD1. Looked up from germline, CDR1 is SGHTA and CDR2 is FQGNSA. V dropped 4 bases and J dropped 7; count of bases not matched to a gene: 10. This CDR3 is built from 15 residues. The CDR3 protein is CASSSRDRDFGTQYF. The CDR3 DNA reads TGTGCCAGCAGCTCACGGGACAGGGATTTCGGGACCCAGTACTTC.

This rearrangement joins TRBV2 to TRBJ2-5, with 8 bases matching TRBD2. V trimming: 2 bases; J trimming: 2 bases; junction bases outside the gene matches: 7. Germline assignment: CDR1 SNHLY and CDR2 FYNNEI. There are 16 residues in the CDR3. The CDR3 region has the DNA TGTGCCAGCAGTGAAACTCCGGGGGGGATACAAGAGACCCAGTACTTC. Its protein is CASSETPGGIQETQYF.

CDR3 nucleotide sequence: TGTGCCAGCAGCTTTAAAAGCGGGGGTGGCGAGCAGTACTTC. This encodes CASSFKSGGGEQYF. This rearrangement joins TRBV7-9 to TRBJ2-7; 8 positions agree with TRBD2. Trimming cost V 3 bases and J 6 bases; bases outside gene matches: 7. The CDR3 runs to 14 residues. The germline V gene encodes CDR1 SEHNR and CDR2 FQNEAQ (reference sequence). Filled out from reference TRBV7-9 and TRBJ2-7, the complete variable domain reads DTGVSQNPRHKITKRGQNVTFRCDPISEHNRLYWYRQTLGQGPEFLTYFQNEAQLEKSRLLSDRFSAERPKGSFSTLEIQRTEQGDSAMYLCASSFKSGGGEQYFGPGTRLTVT.

The chain employs TRBV5-1 and TRBJ2-3, with TRBD2 matching 12 bases. The CDR3 contains 17 residues. J gave up 5 bases and V 4 bases, and 11 bases lay outside the gene matches. CDR1 is SGHRS and CDR2 is YFSETQ in the germline V gene. The CDR3 spells CASSRGLAGQVGDTQYF. The CDR3 DNA sequence: TGCGCCAGCAGCAGGGGACTAGCGGGCCAAGTTGGAGATACGCAGTATTTT.

The rearrangement links TRBV15 to TRBJ1-5; D not certain. V was cut by 5 bases and J by 1 base, with 15 bases left in between. The CDR3 runs to 16 residues. Germline values: CDR1 LNHNV, CDR2 YYDKDF (reference sequence). DNA for the CDR3: TGTGCCACCAGCCCTCGGGCCCTGGGGAGCAATCAGCCCCAGCATTTT. It codes for CATSPRALGSNQPQHF.

The CDR3 spells CASSFSPEGTGYTF. The CDR3 nucleotides are TGTGCCAGCAGCTTCTCCCCGGAGGGCACTGGCTACACCTTC. The chain combines TRBV7-3 with TRBJ1-2; no reliable D call. Germline V gene sequence: CDR1 SGHTA, CDR2 FQGTGA. This CDR3 contains 14 residues. Trimming stripped 3 bases from V and 7 bases from J, with 15 bases between.

The table lists this clone with a few counts. The chain employs TRBV7-2 and TRBJ1-6; no definite D call. Per germline, CDR1 SGHTA and CDR2 FQGNSA. V gave up 5 bases and J gave up 9 bases, with 17 bases separating them. The CDR3 has 15 amino acids. In DNA form, the CDR3 reads TGTGCCAGCAGCCTCTCGTCTGCATCCCCTTCACCCCTCCACTTT. Protein sequence: CASSLSSASPSPLHF. The full variable domain, with the rest looked up from reference TRBV7-2 and TRBJ1-6, is GAGVSQSPSNKVTEKGKDVELRCDPISGHTALYWYRQSLGQGLEFLIYFQGNSAPDKSGLPSDRFSAERTGGSVSTLTIQRTQQEDSAVYLCASSLSSASPSPLHFGNGTRLTVT.

J is TRBJ1-5 and V is TRBV5-6; D is unclear. Germline V gene data show CDR1 as SGHDT and CDR2 as YYEEEE. The CDR3 sequence is 15 residues long. V lost 4 bases, J lost 4 bases, and 15 bases lay in between. Written as DNA, the CDR3 is TGTGCCAGCAGCAGGAGCGGAGGGCCAAATCAGCCCCAGCATTTT. It codes for CASSRSGGPNQPQHF.

The V gene is TRBV7-9, the J gene TRBJ2-5; possibly TRBD1 for D (6 bases). This CDR3 region has 16 residues. CDR1 and CDR2 (germline): SEHNR, FQNEAQ (reference sequence). V shed 1 base and J shed 1 base, with 13 bases lying between them. Here the CDR3 reads CASSLGSRGFQETQYF. In nucleotides, the CDR3 is TGTGCCAGCAGCTTAGGGTCCAGGGGATTCCAAGAGACCCAGTACTTC.

The rearrangement uses TRBV11-2 and TRBJ2-2; D is uncertain. The germline V gene encodes CDR1 SGHAT and CDR2 FQNNGV. Deletions cut 5 bases from V and 4 bases from J, with 8 bases between. The length of the CDR3 is 13 residues. In DNA form, the CDR3 reads TGTGCCAGCAGCCCCGGACGCACCGGGGAGCTGTTTTTT. This gives the protein CASSPGRTGELFF.

The V call is TRBV6-1, the J call TRBJ1-5; TRBD1 agrees at 7 bases. V shed 3 bases, J shed 4 bases, and the junction held 3 bases outside the gene matches. Germline V lookup: CDR1 MNHNS, CDR2 SASEGT. This CDR3 has 14 amino acids. CDR3 DNA: TGTGCCAGCAGTGACCTACAGGGGAATCAGCCCCAGCATTTT. It translates to CASSDLQGNQPQHF.

The chain couples TRBV7-2 to TRBJ1-4, with a tentative D call TRBD1 (6 bases). The CDR3 is 17 residues long. Per the germline V gene, CDR1 is SGHTA and CDR2 is FQGNSA. The V and J ends lost 5 bases and 0 bases respectively, with 16 bases between them. Written as DNA, the CDR3 is TGTGCCAGCAGCCCAATAGGGGGATTGCCAACTAATGAAAAACTGTTTTTT. Amino acid sequence: CASSPIGGLPTNEKLFF.

The chain carries TRBV9 and TRBJ2-4; 10 bases fit TRBD2. Germline V gene lookup returns CDR1 SGDLS and CDR2 YYNGEE. V shed 7 bases and J 6 bases; nucleotides not matched to a gene: 16. The CDR3 is 17 residues long. Written as DNA, the CDR3 is TGTGCCAGCTCGTGGGATTCTAGCGGGGGTGGACGAAACATTCAGTACTTC. Its translation: CASSWDSSGGGRNIQYF. The variable domain in full, completed from reference TRBV9 and TRBJ2-4, reads DSGVTQTPKHLITATGQRVTLRCSPRSGDLSVYWYQQSLDQGLQFLIQYYNGEERAKGNILERFSAQQFPDLHSELNLSSLELGDSALYFCASSWDSSGGGRNIQYFGAGTRLSVL.

The V and J genes are TRBV19 and TRBJ2-2; no definite D call. CDR3 size: 15 residues. The germline V and J ends were trimmed by 6 bases and 4 bases, with 15 bases remaining between them. Germline-derived CDR1 and CDR2 are LNHDA and SQIVND (reference sequence). The CDR3 region is CASRSGMLGTGELFF. For the CDR3, the DNA is TGTGCCAGTAGATCTGGGATGTTGGGCACCGGGGAGCTGTTTTTT.

This clone was found a few times. J is TRBJ1-2 and V is TRBV10-2, with TRBD1 matching over 8 bases. V trimming: 0 bases; J trimming: 10 bases; junction bases outside the gene matches: 4. This CDR3 region has 13 residues. Germline CDR1 is WSHSY and CDR2 is SAAADI. This chain's CDR3 is CASSESGTGNYTF. As DNA, the CDR3 is TGCGCCAGCAGTGAGTCTGGGACAGGTAACTACACCTTC.

This clone occurred once. This CDR3 reads CAWSSGNQETQYF. The CDR3 region has the DNA TGTGCCTGGTCCAGCGGGAACCAAGAGACCCAGTACTTC. This chain connects TRBV30 to TRBJ2-5; 7 nucleotides line up with TRBD2. The trim removed 5 bases at V and 0 bases at J, leaving 3 bases unmatched. Per germline, CDR1 GTSNPN and CDR2 SVGIG (reference sequence). The CDR3 spans 13 residues.